These 23 T cell receptor beta chains were sequenced from one sample in a study of TIL therapy for anti-PD-1-resistant metastatic lung cancer. The libraries were made with immunoSEQ v3. TCRdb's copy holds only in-frame clones and misses some; the assay was immunoSEQ multiplex PCR. The table lists roughly 50,000 clones, about three quarters of them singletons. Indicated time point: pre-treatment sample, taken before nivolumab and TIL therapy. The tumor samples were excised metastases, mostly pleural nodules or supraclavicular lymph nodes. Sequenced here: tumor tissue, sampled at baseline. Receptors originate from a person between 25 and 80 years old with non-small cell lung cancer.

The chain uses TRBV28 and TRBJ1-5; 10 positions agree with TRBD1. V was pared by 7 bases and J by 6 bases, with 18 bases of the junction left unmatched. Germline loops: CDR1 MDHEN, CDR2 SYDVKM. The CDR3 loop spans 18 amino acids. The DNA of the CDR3 is TGTGCCAGCATCAAACCCTCCGGGACAGGGGTCCGGGCTCAGCCCCAGCATTTT. Translated: CASIKPSGTGVRAQPQHF.

This chain uses TRBV6-1 with TRBJ2-7; 7 nucleotides agree with TRBD2. Germline values: CDR1 MNHNS, CDR2 SASEGT. The length of the CDR3 is 13 residues. J was trimmed by 2 bases and V by 11 bases; bases with no gene match: 9. DNA of the CDR3: TGTGCCGGAAGCGGAGCGGGGCCCTACGAGCAGTACTTC. Protein product: CAGSGAGPYEQYF.

This rearrangement joins TRBV5-1 to TRBJ1-4; D perhaps matches TRBD1 (6 bases). This CDR3 region has 15 residues. CDR1 and CDR2 from the germline V gene are SGHRS and YFSETQ. The germline V and J ends were trimmed by 2 bases and 5 bases, with 13 bases remaining between them. This chain's CDR3 is CASSFGYRENEKLFF. The CDR3 nucleotides are TGCGCCAGCAGCTTCGGTTACAGGGAAAATGAAAAACTGTTTTTT. Variable domain in full (rest from reference TRBV5-1 and TRBJ1-4): KAGVTQTPRYLIKTRGQQVTLSCSPISGHRSVSWYQQTPGQGLQFLFEYFSETQRNKGNFPGRFSGRQFSNSRSEMNVSTLELGDSALYLCASSFGYRENEKLFFGSGTQLSVL.

The chain joins TRBV20-1 to TRBJ1-2; D gene ambiguous. Germline V CDR1 and CDR2: DFQATT, SNEGSKA (reference sequence). V was cut by 6 bases and J by 1 base, with 6 bases left in between. The CDR3 contains 11 residues. CDR3 sequence reads: CSAPNNYGYTF. The CDR3 region has the DNA TGCAGTGCGCCAAATAACTATGGCTACACCTTC.

The rearrangement uses TRBV9 and TRBJ2-3, with D perhaps matching TRBD2 (5 bases). Looked up from germline, CDR1 is SGDLS and CDR2 is YYNGEE. Trimming took off 1 base at V and 2 bases at J, with 17 bases between the two ends. The CDR3 is 17 residues long. In DNA form, the CDR3 reads TGTGCCAGCAGCGTAAGCCCTTCCGGGCTAGCCACAGATACGCAGTATTTT. Translating it yields CASSVSPSGLATDTQYF.

V gene TRBV28 combines with J gene TRBJ2-7, with D possibly being TRBD2 (5 bases). The CDR3 extends over 12 amino acids. Germline CDR1 MDHEN, CDR2 SYDVKM. The V end was cut by 3 bases, the J end by 4 bases, with 7 bases between. CDR3 nucleotides: TGTGCCAGCAGTTTCGGGGATTACGAGCAGTACTTC. Translated, it gives CASSFGDYEQYF. Combining the CDR3 with reference TRBV28 and TRBJ2-7 gives the whole variable domain DVKVTQSSRYLVKRTGEKVFLECVQDMDHENMFWYRQDPGLGLRLIYFSYDVKMKEKGDIPEGYSVSREKKERFSLILESASTNQTSMYLCASSFGDYEQYFGPGTRLTVT.

This clone was seen at least ten times. V and J are TRBV5-4 and TRBJ1-1; the D gene is possibly TRBD1 (5 bases). Germline loops: CDR1 SGHNT, CDR2 YYREEE (reference sequence). V was pared by 0 bases and J by 1 base, with 7 bases between. CDR3 length: 14 residues. In DNA form, the CDR3 reads TGTGCCAGCAGCTTGGGACAGCCGAACACTGAAGCTTTCTTT. It encodes CASSLGQPNTEAFF.

The gene calls are TRBV5-1 and TRBJ2-7; 8 positions match TRBD2. The V segment lost 0 bases and the J segment 0 bases; nucleotides outside the gene matches: 5. The CDR3 has 16 residues. Germline V gene data show CDR1 as SGHRS and CDR2 as YFSETQ. The chain's CDR3 is CASSLGTGRASYEQYF. Here the CDR3 DNA reads TGCGCCAGCAGCTTGGGTACCGGGAGGGCCTCCTACGAGCAGTACTTC.

CDR3 nucleotides: TGTGCCAGCAGCCCCCGGGGTAGCGGGTTCTCCTACGAGCAGTACTTC. Its protein is CASSPRGSGFSYEQYF. The rearrangement uses TRBV14 and TRBJ2-7; 7 bases are shared with TRBD2. The V gene end was trimmed by 4 bases and the J gene end by 0 bases; junction bases not matched to a gene: 9. The CDR3 length is 16 residues. Germline lookup yields CDR1 SGHDN and CDR2 FVKESK.

The chain employs TRBV6-5 and TRBJ1-2; a weak D match, TRBD1 (5 bases). Trimming removed 6 bases at V and 7 bases at J, with 15 bases between. The CDR3 extends over 13 amino acids. The germline V gene has CDR1 MNHEY and CDR2 SVGAGI. The CDR3 nucleotides read TGTGCCAGCAGACTGGGACTCACGGGTGGCTACACCTTC. Translation gives CASRLGLTGGYTF.

The chain is built from TRBV6-1 and TRBJ2-7; D not resolved. Per the germline V gene, CDR1 is MNHNS and CDR2 is SASEGT. V was pared by 2 bases and J by 0 bases, with 11 bases between. The CDR3 is 15 amino acids. CDR3 residues: CASSEFVGPSYEQYF. CDR3 sequence (DNA): TGTGCCAGCAGTGAATTTGTCGGACCCTCCTACGAGCAGTACTTC.

V is TRBV28 and J is TRBJ2-3; D uncertain. In germline, CDR1 is MDHEN, CDR2 SYDVKM. CDR3 size: 14 residues. Trimming left V 3 bases short and J 1 base short, with 8 bases between. CDR3 sequence: CASSFLSGTDTQYF. The CDR3 nucleotides are TGTGCCAGCAGTTTTCTCAGCGGCACAGATACGCAGTATTTT.

J is TRBJ1-5 and V is TRBV10-1; 7 nucleotides line up with TRBD1. The CDR3 consists of 16 residues. Germline V gene data show CDR1 as WNHNN and CDR2 as SYGVQD (reference sequence). The junction had 8 bases not matched to a gene; V was cut back by 4 bases and J by 2 bases. The CDR3 region is CASSGRRGPGNQPQHF. CDR3 nucleotide sequence: TGCGCCAGCAGTGGAAGGAGGGGGCCAGGCAATCAGCCCCAGCATTTT.

V is TRBV27 and J is TRBJ1-5; maybe TRBD1 (6 bases). Per the germline V gene, CDR1 is MNHEY and CDR2 is SMNVEV (reference sequence). Trimming took 3 bases from V and 5 from J, leaving 14 bases between them. The CDR3 loop spans 15 amino acids. CDR3 sequence: CASSFSAEGDQPQHF. In DNA, the CDR3 is TGTGCCAGCAGTTTCTCGGCGGAGGGGGATCAGCCCCAGCATTTT.

The CDR3 is CASSPDDSYGYTF. Here the CDR3 DNA reads TGTGCCAGCTCACCAGACGACAGCTATGGCTACACCTTC. The rearrangement joins TRBV18 to TRBJ1-2, with D perhaps TRBD1 (5 bases). Per germline, CDR1 KGHSH and CDR2 LQKENI. The length of the CDR3 is 13 residues. The V end lost 2 bases, the J end lost 4 bases, and 8 bases lay between the germline ends.

The J gene is TRBJ2-3, the V gene TRBV2, with D perhaps TRBD1 (7 bases). Per the germline V gene, CDR1 is SNHLY and CDR2 is FYNNEI. The length of the CDR3 is 14 residues. V gave up 6 bases and J gave up 8 bases, with 18 bases separating them. The CDR3: CASRLQGSGGTQYF. CDR3 DNA: TGTGCCAGCAGGCTACAGGGGTCCGGGGGTACGCAGTATTTT.

The chain couples TRBV25-1 to TRBJ1-3, with D uncertain. Germline CDR1 reads MGHDK; CDR2 reads SYGVNS. Trimming took 3 bases from V and 0 from J, leaving 9 bases between them. The CDR3 runs to 15 residues. CDR3 amino acids: CASSEDLSSGNTIYF. CDR3 in DNA: TGTGCCAGCAGTGAGGACTTGAGCTCTGGAAACACCATATATTTT.

CDR3 DNA sequence: TGTGCCAGACGCAATCAGCCCCAGCATTTT. Its translation is CARRNQPQHF. V is TRBV6-4 and J is TRBJ1-5; D is ambiguous. This CDR3 contains 10 residues. The V gene lost 9 bases and the J gene lost 2 bases, with 2 bases spanning the gap. Germline CDR1 and CDR2: MRHNA and SNTAGT.

This clone was observed a handful of times. The chain couples TRBV2 to TRBJ1-4; D not certain. CDR1 and CDR2 from the germline V gene are SNHLY and FYNNEI. Trimming shortened V by 6 bases and J by 1 base, and 9 bases separated the two germline ends. This CDR3 is built from 14 residues. The CDR3 nucleotides are TGTGCCAGCAGAGCCTGGGGAACTAATGAAAAACTGTTTTTT. Encoded protein: CASRAWGTNEKLFF.

This clone has only one observation. The rearrangement joins TRBV15 to TRBJ1-2; TRBD1 aligns across 9 bases. There are 15 residues in the CDR3. Germline lookup yields CDR1 LNHNV and CDR2 YYDKDF (reference sequence). The V segment lost 2 bases and the J segment 2 bases; nucleotides outside the gene matches: 3. The DNA for the CDR3 is TGTGCCACCAGCAGACCCGACAGGGGGAACTATGGCTACACCTTC. It codes for CATSRPDRGNYGYTF.

CDR3 region: CASSALGSGGGGYTF. The CDR3 DNA reads as TGTGCCAGCAGTGCGCTCGGCAGCGGGGGGGGTGGCTACACCTTC. The gene calls are TRBV2 and TRBJ1-2; the D gene is possibly TRBD1 (5 bases). This CDR3 contains 15 residues. Trimming shortened V by 4 bases and J by 7 bases, and 19 bases separated the two germline ends. The V gene's germline CDR1 is SNHLY and CDR2 FYNNEI.

The chain employs TRBV27 and TRBJ2-2, with D tentatively TRBD1 (5 bases). The V gene's germline CDR1 is MNHEY and CDR2 SMNVEV (reference sequence). The CDR3 loop spans 12 amino acids. V dropped 5 bases and J dropped 7 bases, with 8 bases sitting between them. The CDR3 DNA follows: TGTGCCAGCAGTCCCCAGGGCGGGGAGCTGTTTTTT. The encoded protein is CASSPQGGELFF.

The rearrangement joins TRBV28 to TRBJ2-3; TRBD2 might be the D (5 bases). Germline assignment: CDR1 MDHEN and CDR2 SYDVKM. CDR3 size: 14 residues. V shed 5 bases and J shed 2 bases, with 11 bases lying between them. Here the CDR3 DNA reads TGTGCCAGCAGTGAATGGACTTCCACAGATACGCAGTATTTT. Translated: CASSEWTSTDTQYF.